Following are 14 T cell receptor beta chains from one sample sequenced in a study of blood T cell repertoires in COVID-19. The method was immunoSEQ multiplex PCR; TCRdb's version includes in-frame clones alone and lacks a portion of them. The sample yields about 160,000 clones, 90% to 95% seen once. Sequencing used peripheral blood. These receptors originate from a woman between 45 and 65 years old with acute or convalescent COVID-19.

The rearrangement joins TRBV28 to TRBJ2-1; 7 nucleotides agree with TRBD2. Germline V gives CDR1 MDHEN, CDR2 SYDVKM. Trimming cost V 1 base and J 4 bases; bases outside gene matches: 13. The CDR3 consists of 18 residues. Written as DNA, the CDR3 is TGTGCCAGCAGTTTATCACTGGCGGTAGCGGGCTCTTACAATGAGCAGTTCTTC. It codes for CASSLSLAVAGSYNEQFF. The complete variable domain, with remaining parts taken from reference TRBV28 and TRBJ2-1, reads DVKVTQSSRYLVKRTGEKVFLECVQDMDHENMFWYRQDPGLGLRLIYFSYDVKMKEKGDIPEGYSVSREKKERFSLILESASTNQTSMYLCASSLSLAVAGSYNEQFFGPGTRLTVL.

In DNA form, the CDR3 reads TGTGCCAGTAGTATGCCGGGATACTCTGGAAACACCATATATTTT. Amino acid sequence: CASSMPGYSGNTIYF. The chain recombines TRBV19 with TRBJ1-3; D is ambiguous. The V end was cut by 3 bases, the J end by 0 bases, with 9 bases between. The germline V gene has CDR1 LNHDA and CDR2 SQIVND (reference sequence). The CDR3 sequence is 15 residues long.

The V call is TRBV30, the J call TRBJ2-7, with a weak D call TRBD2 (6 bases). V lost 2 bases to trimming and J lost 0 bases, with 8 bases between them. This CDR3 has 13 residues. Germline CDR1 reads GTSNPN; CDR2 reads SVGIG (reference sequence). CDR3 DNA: TGTGCCTGGAGTCCCGGGAGCTCCTACGAGCAGTACTTC. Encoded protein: CAWSPGSSYEQYF.

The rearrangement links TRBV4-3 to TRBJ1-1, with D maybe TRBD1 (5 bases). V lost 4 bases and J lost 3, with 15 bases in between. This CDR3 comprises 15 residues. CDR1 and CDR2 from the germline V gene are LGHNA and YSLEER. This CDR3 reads CASSPAGLAYTEAFF. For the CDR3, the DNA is TGCGCCAGCAGCCCCGCGGGACTCGCGTACACTGAAGCTTTCTTT.

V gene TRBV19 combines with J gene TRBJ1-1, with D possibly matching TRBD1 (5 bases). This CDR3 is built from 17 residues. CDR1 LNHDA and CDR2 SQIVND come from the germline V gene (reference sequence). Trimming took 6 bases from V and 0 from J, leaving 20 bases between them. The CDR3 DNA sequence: TGTGCCAGTAGGCGTGGAGTTTGGGAGGGGATGAACACTGAAGCTTTCTTT. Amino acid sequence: CASRRGVWEGMNTEAFF.

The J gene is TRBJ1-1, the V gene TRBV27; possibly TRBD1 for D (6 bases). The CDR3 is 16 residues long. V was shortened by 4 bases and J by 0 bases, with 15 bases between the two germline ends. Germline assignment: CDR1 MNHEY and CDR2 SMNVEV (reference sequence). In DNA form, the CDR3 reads TGTGCCAGCAGTTCCCTAAGGGGGACCATGAACACTGAAGCTTTCTTT. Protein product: CASSSLRGTMNTEAFF.

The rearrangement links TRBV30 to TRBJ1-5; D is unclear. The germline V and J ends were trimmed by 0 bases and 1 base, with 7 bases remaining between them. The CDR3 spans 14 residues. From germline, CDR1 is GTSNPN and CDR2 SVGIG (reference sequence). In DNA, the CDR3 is TGTGCCTGGAGTGTACTAGGAAGCAATCAGCCCCAGCATTTT. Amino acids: CAWSVLGSNQPQHF.

The CDR3 protein is CASGQGAYNEQFF. CDR3 sequence (DNA): TGTGCCAGCGGGCAAGGCGCCTACAATGAGCAGTTCTTC. V gene TRBV27 combines with J gene TRBJ2-1; no clear D gene. The germline V gene has CDR1 MNHEY and CDR2 SMNVEV (reference sequence). This CDR3 spans 13 amino acids. Trimming removed 8 bases from V and 2 bases from J, with 10 bases in between.

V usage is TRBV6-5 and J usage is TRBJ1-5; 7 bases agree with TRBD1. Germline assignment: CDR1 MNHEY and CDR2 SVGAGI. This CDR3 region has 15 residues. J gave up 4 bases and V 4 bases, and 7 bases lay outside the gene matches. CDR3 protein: CASSSTGVLNQPQHF. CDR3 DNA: TGTGCCAGCAGTTCCACAGGGGTACTGAATCAGCCCCAGCATTTT.

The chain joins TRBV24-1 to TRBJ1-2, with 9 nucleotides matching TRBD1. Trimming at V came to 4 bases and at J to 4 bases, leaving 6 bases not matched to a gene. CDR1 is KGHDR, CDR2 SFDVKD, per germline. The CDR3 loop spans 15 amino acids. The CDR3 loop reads CATSDPGTGRYGYTF. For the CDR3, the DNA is TGTGCCACCAGTGACCCCGGGACAGGGCGCTATGGCTACACCTTC.

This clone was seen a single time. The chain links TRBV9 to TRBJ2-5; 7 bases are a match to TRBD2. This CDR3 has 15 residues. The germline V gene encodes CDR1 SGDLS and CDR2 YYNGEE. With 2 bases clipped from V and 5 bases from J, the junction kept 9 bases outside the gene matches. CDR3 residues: CASSVGQGAGETQYF. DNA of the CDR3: TGTGCCAGCAGCGTCGGTCAGGGAGCGGGGGAGACCCAGTACTTC.

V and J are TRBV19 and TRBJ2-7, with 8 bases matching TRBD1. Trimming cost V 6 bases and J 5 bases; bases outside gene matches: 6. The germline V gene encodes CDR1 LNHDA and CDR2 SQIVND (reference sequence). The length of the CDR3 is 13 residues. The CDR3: CASRRTGRHEQYF. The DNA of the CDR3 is TGTGCCAGTAGGAGGACAGGGCGCCACGAGCAGTACTTC. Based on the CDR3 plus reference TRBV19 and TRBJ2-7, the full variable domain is DGGITQSPKYLFRKEGQNVTLSCEQNLNHDAMYWYRQDPGQGLRLIYYSQIVNDFQKGDIAEGYSVSREKKESFPLTVTSAQKNPTAFYLCASRRTGRHEQYFGPGTRLTVT.

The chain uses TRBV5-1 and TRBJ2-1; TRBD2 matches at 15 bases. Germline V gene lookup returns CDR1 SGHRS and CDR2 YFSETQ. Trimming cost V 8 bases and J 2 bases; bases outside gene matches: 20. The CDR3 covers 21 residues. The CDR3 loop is CASRFGLIRGLAGGTYNEQFF. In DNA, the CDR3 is TGCGCCAGTAGATTCGGGTTGATCCGCGGACTAGCGGGGGGGACCTACAATGAGCAGTTCTTC.

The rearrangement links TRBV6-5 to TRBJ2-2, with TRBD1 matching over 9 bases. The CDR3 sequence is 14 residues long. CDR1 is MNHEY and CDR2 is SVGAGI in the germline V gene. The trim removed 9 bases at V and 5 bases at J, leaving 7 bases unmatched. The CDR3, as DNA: TGTGCCAGTTCAATACAGGGGGCAACCGGGGAGCTGTTTTTT. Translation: CASSIQGATGELFF.